What follows is one TCR beta chain and its context. Its antigen is not identified. The PCR ran on 60 Vbeta and 13 Jbeta primers. Profiled with immunoSEQ multiplex PCR; TCRdb holds only in-frame clones, not every one. Of fewer than 250,000 clones in the sample, just under 75% were seen once. The source of the sample is a study of cytomegalovirus exposure and HLA in healthy donors. Whole-study results and caveats: A later analysis showed that HLA-associated TCR beta chains had undergone more clonal expansion than equally common others.

The V end lost 6 bases, the J end lost 3 bases, and 18 bases lay between the germline ends. From germline, CDR1 is MNHEY and CDR2 SMNVEV (reference sequence). The CDR3 covers 15 residues. V usage is TRBV27 and J usage is TRBJ2-7; no clear D gene. Sequenced: PBMCs. The origin of this receptor is a woman aged 30 to 39 in good health and CMV-seropositive. This CDR3 reads CASRAGGFRIYEQYF. The CDR3 DNA sequence: TGTGCCAGCAGGGCTGGCGGCTTTAGGATCTACGAGCAGTACTTC.